The 13 T cell receptor beta chains in this list originate from one sample, sequenced in a study of blood T cells in healthy people across ages. Primers used in a second PCR of roughly 6 to 12 cycles were a sample-barcoded 5' primer and a J-beta primer mix. From the 5' RACE reads, TCRdb called clonotypes with MiXCR, one entry per CDR3 protein. The sample shows under 1,100,000 distinct CDR3 sequences, under 30% of them seen only once. This sample also belongs to another study, concerning T cells of mothers and their children.

Sequenced material: blood. Receptors originate from a girl aged 2-9 years in good health.

This clonotype was counted only a few times. V gene TRBV29-1 combines with J gene TRBJ1-1; 7 bases line up with TRBD1. V lost 6 bases and J lost 0; bases outside the gene matches: 7. Germline assignment: CDR1 SQVTM and CDR2 ANQGSEA. This CDR3 is built from 14 residues. This CDR3 reads CSVNRGEVNTEAFF. The CDR3 nucleotides read TGCAGCGTGAACAGGGGCGAGGTGAACACTGAAGCTTTCTTT.

The chain combines TRBV7-2 with TRBJ2-7, with D possibly TRBD2 on 7 matching bases. CDR1 and CDR2 from the germline V gene are SGHTA and FQGNSA. V lost 6 bases, J lost 10 bases, and 19 bases lay in between. CDR3 length: 13 amino acids. The DNA of the CDR3 is TGTGCCAGCAGACCATCGGGGGGCCCTCCACAGTACTTC. Its translation: CASRPSGGPPQYF.

The J gene is TRBJ2-1, the V gene TRBV29-1; TRBD2 matches 8 bases. The J call may be in error: the DNA end matches TRBJ2-5 better. The CDR3 contains 14 residues. The germline gives CDR1 SQVTM, CDR2 ANQGSEA. In nucleotides, the CDR3 is TGCAGCGTTGAAGGTAGCGGGGATGTAGAGACCCAGTACTTC. Amino acid sequence: CSVEGSGDVETQYF.

The chain has TRBV28 and TRBJ2-5; D might be TRBD1 or TRBD2, each matching 5 bases. TRBJ2-7 matches the DNA end more closely, so the J call is doubtful. Germline V lookup: CDR1 MDHEN, CDR2 SYDVKM. CDR3 length equals 12 residues. Written as DNA, the CDR3 is TGTGCCAGCCTAGGGGACGAATACGAGCAGTACTTC. Its translation: CASLGDEYEQYF.

The chain uses TRBV28 and TRBJ2-5; maybe TRBD2 (7 bases). The CDR3 consists of 17 residues. The ends were cut back, 3 bases at V and 2 bases at J, with 19 bases in the middle. Germline lookup yields CDR1 MDHEN and CDR2 SYDVKM. The chain's CDR3 is CASSLAGAGATQETQYF. The CDR3 DNA follows: TGTGCCAGCAGTTTGGCGGGGGCCGGGGCGACTCAAGAGACCCAGTACTTC.

Concerning this clonotype: At one end, the junction sequence differs from germline, possibly due to a read error. The DNA for the CDR3 is TGCAGCGCTAAGGGCGGGACGGGGATTCTGACCGTTGAGCAGTTCTTC. This sequence encodes CSAKGGTGILTVEQFF. The chain employs TRBV20-1 and TRBJ2-1; D is possibly TRBD2 (6 bases). CDR1 DFQATT and CDR2 SNEGSKA come from the germline V gene (reference sequence). The CDR3 is made up of 16 amino acids.

The CDR3 protein is CASSLHSSSYEQYF. DNA for the CDR3: TGCGCCAGCAGCTTGCATTCTTCATCCTACGAGCAGTACTTC. This chain uses TRBV5-1 with TRBJ2-7; D remains unclear. This CDR3 has 14 residues. From germline, CDR1 is SGHRS and CDR2 YFSETQ. V was clipped by 1 base and J by 1 base, with 9 bases between them.

This clonotype turned up a few times. V and J are TRBV12-3 or TRBV12-4 and TRBJ2-3, with no clear D. Trimming shortened V by 5 bases and J by 0 bases, and 18 bases separated the two germline ends. This CDR3 contains 17 residues. The CDR3, as DNA: TGTGCCAGCAGTCTCCTAGAAGGCGGACCTAGCACAGATACGCAGTATTTT. It is translated as CASSLLEGGPSTDTQYF.

The rearrangement uses TRBV5-1 and TRBJ1-4, with D possibly being TRBD1 (6 bases). The CDR3 sequence is 15 residues long. CDR1 is SGHRS and CDR2 is YFSETQ in the germline V gene. V was pared by 1 base and J by 5 bases, with 12 bases between. The CDR3 here is CASSLSGQLNEKLFF. In DNA, the CDR3 is TGCGCCAGCAGCTTGAGTGGACAGTTAAATGAAAAACTGTTTTTT.

The chain uses TRBV15 and TRBJ2-5, with D unresolved. The V end was cut by 2 bases, the J end by 5 bases, with 12 bases between. From germline, CDR1 is LNHNV and CDR2 YYDKDF (reference sequence). The CDR3 totals 14 residues. The CDR3 protein is CATSRNRAGETQYF. The DNA for the CDR3 is TGTGCCACCAGCAGAAACCGGGCTGGGGAGACCCAGTACTTC.

This clonotype was seen only a few times. The chain joins TRBV6-6 to TRBJ2-5, with D tentatively TRBD1 or TRBD2 (5 bases each). Matching the DNA end better, TRBJ2-7 makes the J call doubtful. Germline V gene data show CDR1 as MNHNY and CDR2 as SVGAGI (reference sequence). The length of the CDR3 is 14 residues. The CDR3 nucleotides read TGTGCCAGCTGTTCCACGGGACGGGGCGACGAGCAGTACTTC. It specifies CASCSTGRGDEQYF.

The V call is TRBV20-1, the J call TRBJ2-6; D is ambiguous. The germline V and J ends were trimmed by 1 base and 0 bases, with 13 bases remaining between them. The CDR3 totals 17 residues. Germline lookup yields CDR1 DFQATT and CDR2 SNEGSKA (reference sequence). The CDR3 region has the DNA TGCAGTGCTAGAGGGTTGTCGCTAAGCTCTGGGGCCAACGTCCTGACTTTC. It translates to CSARGLSLSSGANVLTF.

This chain connects TRBV28 to TRBJ2-5; D possibly corresponds to TRBD2 (5 bases). Germline CDR1 and CDR2: MDHEN and SYDVKM. CDR3 length equals 13 residues. Trimming left V 6 bases short and J 8 bases short, with 16 bases between. The CDR3 loop reads CASSSSGLRTQYF. CDR3 DNA: TGTGCCAGCAGCTCCAGTGGACTGAGAACCCAGTACTTC.